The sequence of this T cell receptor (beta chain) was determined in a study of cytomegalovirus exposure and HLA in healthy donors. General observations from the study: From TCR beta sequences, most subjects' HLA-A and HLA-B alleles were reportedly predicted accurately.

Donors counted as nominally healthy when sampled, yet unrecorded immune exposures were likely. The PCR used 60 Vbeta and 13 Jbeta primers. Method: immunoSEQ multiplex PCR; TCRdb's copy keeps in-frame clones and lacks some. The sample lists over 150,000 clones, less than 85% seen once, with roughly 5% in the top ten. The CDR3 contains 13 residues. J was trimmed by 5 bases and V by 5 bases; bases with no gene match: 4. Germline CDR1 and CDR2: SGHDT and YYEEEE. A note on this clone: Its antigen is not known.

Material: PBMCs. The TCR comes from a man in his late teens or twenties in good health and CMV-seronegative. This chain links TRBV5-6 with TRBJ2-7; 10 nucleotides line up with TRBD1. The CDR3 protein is CASSWDRGHEQYF. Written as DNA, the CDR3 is TGTGCCAGCAGTTGGGACAGGGGTCACGAGCAGTACTTC.